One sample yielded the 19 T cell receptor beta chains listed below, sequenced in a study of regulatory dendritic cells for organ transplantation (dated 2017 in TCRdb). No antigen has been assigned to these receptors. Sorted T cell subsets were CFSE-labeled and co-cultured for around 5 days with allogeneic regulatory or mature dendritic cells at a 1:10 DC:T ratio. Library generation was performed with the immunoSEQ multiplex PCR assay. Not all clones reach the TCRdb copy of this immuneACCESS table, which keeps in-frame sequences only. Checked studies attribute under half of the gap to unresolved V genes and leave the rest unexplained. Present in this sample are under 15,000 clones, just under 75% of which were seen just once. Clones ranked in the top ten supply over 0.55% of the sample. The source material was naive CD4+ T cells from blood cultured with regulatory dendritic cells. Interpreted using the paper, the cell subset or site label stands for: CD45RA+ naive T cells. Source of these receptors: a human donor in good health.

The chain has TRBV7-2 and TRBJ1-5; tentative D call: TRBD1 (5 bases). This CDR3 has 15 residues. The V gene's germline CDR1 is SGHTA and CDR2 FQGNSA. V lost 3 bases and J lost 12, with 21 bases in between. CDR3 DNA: TGTGCCAGCAGCTTGGGGGGTCGTCAAGGGAGGGACCAGCATTTT. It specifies CASSLGGRQGRDQHF. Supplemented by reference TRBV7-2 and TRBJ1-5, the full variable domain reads GAGVSQSPSNKVTEKGKDVELRCDPISGHTALYWYRQSLGQGLEFLIYFQGNSAPDKSGLPSDRFSAERTGGSVSTLTIQRTQQEDSAVYLCASSLGGRQGRDQHFGDGTRLSIL.

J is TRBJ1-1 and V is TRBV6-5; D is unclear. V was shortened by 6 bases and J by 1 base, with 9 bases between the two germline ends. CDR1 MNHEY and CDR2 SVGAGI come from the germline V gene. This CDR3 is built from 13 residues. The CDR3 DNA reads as TGTGCCAGCAGCCTACTAGGGAACACTGAAGCTTTCTTT. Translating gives CASSLLGNTEAFF.

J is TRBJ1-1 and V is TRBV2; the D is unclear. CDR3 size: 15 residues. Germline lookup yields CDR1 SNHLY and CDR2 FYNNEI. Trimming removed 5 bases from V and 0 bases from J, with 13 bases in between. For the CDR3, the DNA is TGTGCCAGCAGTCCACGGTCGAATATGAACACTGAAGCTTTCTTT. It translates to CASSPRSNMNTEAFF.

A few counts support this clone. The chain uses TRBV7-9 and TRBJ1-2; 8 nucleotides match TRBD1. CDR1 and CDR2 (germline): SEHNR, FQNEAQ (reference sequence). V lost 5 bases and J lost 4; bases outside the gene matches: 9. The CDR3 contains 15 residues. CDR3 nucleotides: TGTGCCAGCAGCCCTTCACGGACAGGGACCTATGGCTACACCTTC. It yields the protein CASSPSRTGTYGYTF.

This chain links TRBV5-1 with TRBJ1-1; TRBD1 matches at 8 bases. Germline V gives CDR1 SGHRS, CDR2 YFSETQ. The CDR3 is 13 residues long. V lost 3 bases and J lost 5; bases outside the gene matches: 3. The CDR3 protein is CASSSQGATEAFF. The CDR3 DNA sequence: TGCGCCAGCAGCTCTCAGGGGGCAACTGAAGCTTTCTTT.

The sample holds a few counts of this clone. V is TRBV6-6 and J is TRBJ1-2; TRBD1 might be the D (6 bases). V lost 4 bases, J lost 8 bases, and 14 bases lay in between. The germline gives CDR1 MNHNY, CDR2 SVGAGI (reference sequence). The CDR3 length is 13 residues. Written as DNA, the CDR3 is TGTGCCAGCAGTTTACAGGGATGGGACGGCTACACCTTC. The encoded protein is CASSLQGWDGYTF.

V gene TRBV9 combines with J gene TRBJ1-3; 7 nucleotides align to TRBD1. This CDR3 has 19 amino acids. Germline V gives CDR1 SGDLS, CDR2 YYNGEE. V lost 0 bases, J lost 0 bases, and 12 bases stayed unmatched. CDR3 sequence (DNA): TGTGCCAGCAGCGTAGGGGCCGGGACAGCGGCCCCCTCTGGAAACACCATATATTTT. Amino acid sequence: CASSVGAGTAAPSGNTIYF.

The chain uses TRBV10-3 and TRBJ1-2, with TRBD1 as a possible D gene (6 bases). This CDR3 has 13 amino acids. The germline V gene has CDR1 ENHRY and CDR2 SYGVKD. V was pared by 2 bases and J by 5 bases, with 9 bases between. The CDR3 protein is CAISEGTFYGYTF. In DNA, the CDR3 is TGTGCCATCAGTGAGGGGACATTTTATGGCTACACCTTC.

The CDR3 spells CASSSADRDGGYTF. The CDR3 region has the DNA TGTGCCAGCAGCTCGGCGGACAGGGACGGAGGCTACACCTTC. The chain has TRBV7-2 and TRBJ1-2; 8 bases are shared with TRBD1. Losses at the gene ends were 4 bases for V and 8 bases for J; bases not matched to a gene: 9. The CDR3 covers 14 residues. Germline V gene sequence: CDR1 SGHTA, CDR2 FQGNSA.

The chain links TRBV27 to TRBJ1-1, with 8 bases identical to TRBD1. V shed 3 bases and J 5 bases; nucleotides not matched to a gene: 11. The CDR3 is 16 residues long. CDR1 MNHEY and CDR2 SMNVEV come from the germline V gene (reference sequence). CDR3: CASSLATPGGGTEAFF. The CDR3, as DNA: TGTGCCAGCAGTTTGGCGACTCCAGGGGGCGGGACTGAAGCTTTCTTT.

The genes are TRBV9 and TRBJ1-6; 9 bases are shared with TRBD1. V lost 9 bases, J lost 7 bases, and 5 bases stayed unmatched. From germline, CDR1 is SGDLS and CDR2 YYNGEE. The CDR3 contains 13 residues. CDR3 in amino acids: CAIPGTGNSPLHF. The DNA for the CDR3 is TGTGCCATCCCAGGGACAGGGAATTCACCCCTCCACTTT. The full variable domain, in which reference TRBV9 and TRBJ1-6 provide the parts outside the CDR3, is DSGVTQTPKHLITATGQRVTLRCSPRSGDLSVYWYQQSLDQGLQFLIQYYNGEERAKGNILERFSAQQFPDLHSELNLSSLELGDSALYFCAIPGTGNSPLHFGNGTRLTVT.

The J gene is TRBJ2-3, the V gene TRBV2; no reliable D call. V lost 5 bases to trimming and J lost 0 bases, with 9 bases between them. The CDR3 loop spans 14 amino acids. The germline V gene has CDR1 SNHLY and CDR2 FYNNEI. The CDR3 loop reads CASSSVLSTDTQYF. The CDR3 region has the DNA TGTGCCAGCAGTTCAGTATTAAGCACAGATACGCAGTATTTT.

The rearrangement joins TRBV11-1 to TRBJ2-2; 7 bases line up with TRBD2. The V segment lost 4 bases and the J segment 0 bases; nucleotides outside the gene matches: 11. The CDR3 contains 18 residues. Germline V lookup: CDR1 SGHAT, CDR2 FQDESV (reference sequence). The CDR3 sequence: CASSWGGGRGTNTGELFF. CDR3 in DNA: TGTGCCAGCAGCTGGGGCGGGGGACGAGGGACGAACACCGGGGAGCTGTTTTTT.

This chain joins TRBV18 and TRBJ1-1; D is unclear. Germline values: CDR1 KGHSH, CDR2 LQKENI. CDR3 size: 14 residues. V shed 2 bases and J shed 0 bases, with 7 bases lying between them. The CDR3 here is CASSPSLMNTEAFF. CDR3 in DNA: TGTGCCAGCTCACCATCCCTAATGAACACTGAAGCTTTCTTT. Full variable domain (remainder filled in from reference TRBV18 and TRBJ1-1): NAGVMQNPRHLVRRRGQEARLRCSPMKGHSHVYWYRQLPEEGLKFMVYLQKENIIDESGMPKERFSAEFPKEGPSILRIQQVVRGDSAAYFCASSPSLMNTEAFFGQGTRLTVV.

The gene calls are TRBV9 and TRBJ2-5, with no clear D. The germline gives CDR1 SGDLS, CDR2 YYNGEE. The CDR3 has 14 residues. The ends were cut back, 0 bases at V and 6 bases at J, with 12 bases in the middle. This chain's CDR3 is CASSVDGQTQTQYF. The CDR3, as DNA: TGTGCCAGCAGCGTAGATGGGCAAACACAGACCCAGTACTTC.

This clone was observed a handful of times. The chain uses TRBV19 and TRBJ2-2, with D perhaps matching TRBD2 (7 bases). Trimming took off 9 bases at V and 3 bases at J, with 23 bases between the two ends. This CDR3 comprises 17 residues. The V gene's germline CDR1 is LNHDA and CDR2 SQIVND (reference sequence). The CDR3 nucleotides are TGTGCCAGCCCAATCGGAGGGGGGGCGGGGGACACCGGGGAGCTGTTTTTT. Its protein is CASPIGGGAGDTGELFF.

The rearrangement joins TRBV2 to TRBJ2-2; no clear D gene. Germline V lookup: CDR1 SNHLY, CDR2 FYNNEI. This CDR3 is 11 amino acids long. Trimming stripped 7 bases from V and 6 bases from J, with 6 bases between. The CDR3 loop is CASNRAGELFF. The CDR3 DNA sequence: TGTGCCAGCAATCGGGCCGGGGAGCTGTTTTTT.

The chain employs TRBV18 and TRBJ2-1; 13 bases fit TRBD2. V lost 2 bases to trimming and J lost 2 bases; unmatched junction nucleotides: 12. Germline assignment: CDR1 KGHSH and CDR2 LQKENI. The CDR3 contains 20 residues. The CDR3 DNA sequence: TGTGCCAGCTCACCAAGGGGCCCGACTAGCGGGGGGCCAACCTACAATGAGCAGTTCTTC. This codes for CASSPRGPTSGGPTYNEQFF.

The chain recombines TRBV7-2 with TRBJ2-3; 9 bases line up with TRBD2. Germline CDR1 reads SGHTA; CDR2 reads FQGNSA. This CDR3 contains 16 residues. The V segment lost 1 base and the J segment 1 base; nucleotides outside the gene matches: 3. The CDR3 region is CASSLVWTSGTDTQYF. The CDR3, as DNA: TGTGCCAGCAGCTTAGTATGGACTAGCGGCACAGATACGCAGTATTTT.